This T cell receptor (beta chain) was sequenced during a study of blood T cells in healthy people across ages. A second 7 to 11 cycle PCR used barcoded and J-beta primers. All cDNA molecules were each tagged by a template-switch adaptor with 12 random nucleotides. TCRdb recomputed calls from the 5' RACE reads with MiXCR, one row per CDR3 protein. The sample has roughly 1,700,000 distinct CDR3 sequences, roughly 27% seen once. Study-level findings and limits: The study regarded diversity estimates from one million T cells as underestimates.

The ends were cut back, 0 bases at V and 0 bases at J, with 13 bases in the middle. CDR3 length: 16 amino acids. The V gene's germline CDR1 is SGHRS and CDR2 YFSETQ. This clonotype has at least ten counts. Its antigen is still unknown. The authors drew around 9.3 milliliters of peripheral blood from each donor. The chain has TRBV5-1 and TRBJ2-7, with D tentatively TRBD2 (5 bases). This receptor was taken from a woman aged 25 to 45 in good health. Source material: blood. In nucleotides, the CDR3 is TGCGCCAGCAGCTTGGCGCGGGCAGGCGGCTCCTACGAGCAGTACTTC. Translated: CASSLARAGGSYEQYF.